This T cell receptor (beta chain) was recorded in a study of blood T cell repertoires in COVID-19. Study details: The United States, Italy and Spain supplied acute and convalescent COVID-19 samples. Sources were T cells, B-cell-depleted T cells, or PBMCs; the material itself was cDNA or gDNA.

Original methodology: Reference gene primer amplification in the assay estimated nucleated cell counts. Libraries were prepared by immunoSEQ multiplex PCR; TCRdb keeps only in-frame clonotypes and omits some of them. That table furnishes V, J and clone size, whereas the DNA furnished D and trimming. The sample consists of roughly 70,000 clones, more than 70% of them appearing once. Trimming cost V 4 bases and J 3 bases, with 16 bases left between them. The CDR3 totals 15 residues. Germline-derived CDR1 and CDR2 are SGHRS and YFSETQ. The sequence derives from a woman aged 55-69 years with acute or convalescent COVID-19. The chain uses TRBV5-1 and TRBJ1-1, with a weak D call TRBD1 (6 bases). The source material was peripheral blood. CDR3 DNA sequence: TGCGCCAGCAGCCGTACAGGGAGTATGGACACTGAAGCTTTCTTT. This gives the protein CASSRTGSMDTEAFF.